The entry below gives a single T cell receptor beta chain sequence along with its context. Germline V CDR1 and CDR2: SGHNT, YYREEE (reference sequence). This CDR3 contains 14 residues. Trimming pared 6 bases from V and 8 bases from J, leaving 18 bases between. As originally analysed: Reference gene primer amplification in the assay estimated nucleated cell counts. Clones were read by immunoSEQ multiplex PCR, and TCRdb kept only the in-frame ones, dropping some. V and J calls and clone size are as listed in that table; D and trimming were resolved from the DNA. The table includes just under 350,000 clones, over 70% detected once. This record comes from a study of blood T cell repertoires in COVID-19. Study overall: Acute-phase and convalescent COVID-19 samples originated in the United States, Italy and Spain. Sources were T cells, B-cell-depleted T cells, or PBMCs; the material itself was cDNA or gDNA.

The V call is TRBV5-4, the J call TRBJ2-1; D call uncertain. The specimen was peripheral blood. The receptor was derived from a man aged 25-45 years with active or convalescent COVID-19. CDR3 protein: CASNSRISSHEQFF. For the CDR3, the DNA is TGTGCCAGCAACTCTAGGATTTCCTCCCATGAGCAGTTCTTC.